This T cell receptor (beta chain) derives from a study of Graves' ophthalmopathy and Graves' hyperthyroidism. Study outcomes and limitations: Blood also contained most of the expanded thyroid clonotypes above 0.001 frequency. Ophthalmopathy progression was predicted with 55% to 71% sensitivity and about 72% specificity.

RNA transcripts provided the template for amplifying TCR beta CDR3 regions. RT-PCR in the first round used HTBI primers; a second-round multiplex PCR followed. Using its own MiXCR run on the multiplex PCR reads, TCRdb lists one record per CDR3 protein. The profile shows about 220,000 distinct CDR3 sequences, 20% to 25% of them singletons. The length of the CDR3 is 14 residues. Germline V lookup: CDR1 DFQATT, CDR2 SNEGSKA (reference sequence). Trimming removed 6 bases from V and 4 bases from J; junction bases left unmatched: 9. The diagnosis was founded upon clinical symptoms, serum thyroxine, TRAb, thyroid ultrasound and orbital computed tomography. Fresh peripheral blood, around 10 ml, was the PBMC source. This clonotype was seen ten or more times. Its antigen is unknown.

Sequenced input: peripheral blood. The source is a woman aged 45 to 65 with Graves' ophthalmopathy. V usage is TRBV20-1 and J usage is TRBJ2-7; 10 bases are shared with TRBD1. CDR3 in amino acids: CSAVRTGGYYEQYF. In nucleotides, the CDR3 is TGCAGTGCCGTAAGGACAGGGGGGTATTACGAGCAGTACTTC.